The source of this T cell receptor beta chain is a study of cytomegalovirus exposure and HLA in healthy donors. Notes on this clone: Antigen: not known.

Study findings and constraints: Usually a TCR sequence was rare, but some public TCRs were found in many donors. The study recorded 150 to 200 TCR beta chains that were cytomegalovirus-associated. Presence/absence analyses took donor sequencing depth as roughly uniform. The classifier, whose performance was assessed in both the original and validation cohorts, reportedly diagnosed cytomegalovirus status with high specificity and sensitivity.

Primers included in the PCR were 60 Vbeta and 13 Jbeta primers. Sequencing was performed with immunoSEQ multiplex PCR; in TCRdb, only in-frame clones are kept and a portion is missing. The data show 75,000 to 95,000 clones, approximately 84% seen once. Germline V CDR1 and CDR2: SGHNT, YYREEE (reference sequence). Between the trimmed V and J ends, which lost 1 base and 6 bases, there was a span of 11 bases. CDR3 length: 14 residues. The rearrangement joins TRBV5-4 to TRBJ2-1; D is undetermined. The sequenced sample consisted of PBMCs. The receptor was isolated from a man between 18 and 29 years old in good health and CMV-seronegative. CDR3 amino acids: CASSLSVAGNEQFF. The DNA for the CDR3 is TGTGCCAGCAGCTTGTCTGTAGCCGGCAATGAGCAGTTCTTC.